This TCR beta chain is from a study of OX40 agonist ivuxolimab in advanced cancers. About the research overall: A diagnosis of hepatocellular carcinoma, melanoma, renal cell or head and neck cancer was present in dose-escalation patients.

The CDR3 length is 16 residues. The trim removed 7 bases at V and 0 bases at J, leaving 5 bases unmatched. The germline V gene has CDR1 SNHLY and CDR2 FYNNEI. About this clone: Its antigen is as yet unknown.

Overall study findings and caveats: At 0.1 to 3.0 mg/kg, clonal expansion of CD4+ and CD8+ blood T cells had occurred by week 6. Specificity for antigen went undetermined in the expanded peripheral T cells. There were, on average, more expanded clones in CD8+ T cells than in CD4+.

Method: immunoSEQ multiplex PCR; TCRdb's copy keeps in-frame clones and lacks some. This table has about 45,000 clones, 86% appearing once. Sequencing used CD4+ or CD8+ T cells sorted from blood, obtained in a trial of the OX40 agonist ivuxolimab. This TCR derives from an adult with an advanced solid tumor such as melanoma, head and neck, liver or kidney cancer. The rearrangement joins TRBV2 to TRBJ1-6, with TRBD1 matching 8 bases. CDR3 DNA sequence: TGTGCCAGCATGAGTCAGGGGGCCTCCTATAATTCACCCCTCCACTTT. Translated, it gives CASMSQGASYNSPLHF.